These T cell receptor beta chains were read from a single sample in a study of blood T cell repertoires in COVID-19. The repertoire was sequenced with immunoSEQ multiplex PCR; TCRdb's copy has only in-frame clones and lacks some. The sample has fewer than 80,000 clones, 74% seen once. The sample comprised peripheral blood. The receptors derive from a woman of 80 years or more with acute or convalescent COVID-19. The conserved cysteine and the conserved F or W are not part of the CDR3 here. A D gene is named only where the DNA matches it firmly. Expanded clones are given a class, and other clones once, few, many or no size at all.

clone size	D gene	V gene	J gene	CDR3 protein
NA	TRBD2	TRBV6-6	TRBJ2-3	ASSQTSGSTDTQY
NA	TRBD1	TRBV28	TRBJ2-3	ASSLWTGELEDTQY
NA	NA	TRBV29-1	TRBJ2-1	SAGLSRDNEQF
few	NA	TRBV14	TRBJ2-3	ASSQGRWADTQY
NA	NA	TRBV4-1	TRBJ1-1	ASSQDRGAVKAEAF
NA	NA	TRBV5-4	TRBJ1-6	ASSLGSSYNSPLH
NA	NA	TRBV9	TRBJ2-3	ASSVIGVGDTQY
NA	TRBD2	TRBV5-5	TRBJ2-2	ASSLGLAGGPSTGELF
NA	TRBD1	TRBV19	TRBJ1-3	ASRDRTGRTSGNTIY
NA	TRBD2	TRBV10-1	TRBJ2-1	ASSEGLAGHEQF
NA	NA	TRBV7-9	TRBJ1-2	ASSFNLPTSWGYT
NA	TRBD1	TRBV18	TRBJ1-6	ASSPTGKGLSPLH
NA	TRBD1	TRBV19	TRBJ1-2	ASRRDRQGNYGYT
NA	TRBD1	TRBV19	TRBJ1-1	ASSPHRGVNTEAF
NA	NA	TRBV4-3	TRBJ2-1	ASSQDSAYNEQF
NA	TRBD1	TRBV6-6	TRBJ1-2	ACRARGENGYT
few	NA	TRBV6-5	TRBJ1-1	ASREQGRAEAF
many	NA	TRBV7-2	TRBJ2-1	ASSLTLRGSSYNEQF
NA	NA	TRBV4-3	TRBJ1-2	ASSPRLEAHGYT
NA	TRBD2	TRBV7-9	TRBJ2-1	ASSYSSGSAPDEQF
NA	NA	TRBV15	TRBJ1-3	ATSRDSTAGNTIY
once	TRBD1	TRBV6-5	TRBJ2-3	ASRRGQGTDTQY
NA	TRBD2	TRBV19	TRBJ2-2	ASLRLAGGVNTGELF
NA	TRBD2	TRBV30	TRBJ2-7	AWRAPGLAGRNEQY
NA	NA	TRBV5-1	TRBJ2-7	ASSLALGGEQY
many	NA	TRBV27	TRBJ2-4	ASRPKGIY
NA	NA	TRBV9	TRBJ2-1	ASSARDKTYNEQF
NA	NA	TRBV3-1/TRBV3-2	TRBJ2-1	ASSLRTPNLYNEQF
NA	TRBD1	TRBV9	TRBJ2-6	ASSVAPKNDRDDVLT
NA	TRBD1	TRBV6-5	TRBJ1-1	ASSPSYRGTEAF
NA	TRBD2	TRBV6-2/TRBV6-3	TRBJ2-7	ASSSSGGLYEQY
NA	NA	TRBV11-2	TRBJ1-2	ASSLSVNYGYT
NA	NA	TRBV28	TRBJ2-3	ASSLSGTQY
NA	NA	TRBV5-1	TRBJ2-7	ASSLDRLYEQY
NA	NA	TRBV7-2	TRBJ1-3	ASSSGAGPGNTIY
NA	TRBD2	TRBV10-3	TRBJ2-5	AIRGGGSGETQY
NA	NA	TRBV21-1	TRBJ2-3	ASSPRQVTDTQY
NA	TRBD2	TRBV18	TRBJ2-7	ASSPPGGRPGEQY
NA	TRBD1	TRBV6-2/TRBV6-3	TRBJ2-5	ASSRDRGLETQY
NA	NA	TRBV6-5	TRBJ2-7	ASSSVGVVGEQY
NA	NA	TRBV15	TRBJ2-3	ATSRDPGDTQY
many	TRBD1	TRBV6-5	TRBJ2-7	ASSRDRGTYEQY
NA	TRBD2	TRBV18	TRBJ2-1	ASSPPGSGNSYNEQF
NA	TRBD1	TRBV28	TRBJ1-2	ASRSPTGVIGYT
NA	TRBD1	TRBV19	TRBJ2-3	ASSMGTGEDTQY
NA	NA	TRBV4-3	TRBJ2-1	ASSQDPGVDSYNEQF
NA	TRBD1	TRBV7-2	TRBJ1-5	ASSPDRGSNQPQH
NA	NA	TRBV28	TRBJ2-7	ASSPAGTRSYEQY
few	TRBD1	TRBV6-6	TRBJ1-3	ASTTGALPGNTIY
NA	NA	TRBV6-5	TRBJ1-2	ASSRTGGDYGYT